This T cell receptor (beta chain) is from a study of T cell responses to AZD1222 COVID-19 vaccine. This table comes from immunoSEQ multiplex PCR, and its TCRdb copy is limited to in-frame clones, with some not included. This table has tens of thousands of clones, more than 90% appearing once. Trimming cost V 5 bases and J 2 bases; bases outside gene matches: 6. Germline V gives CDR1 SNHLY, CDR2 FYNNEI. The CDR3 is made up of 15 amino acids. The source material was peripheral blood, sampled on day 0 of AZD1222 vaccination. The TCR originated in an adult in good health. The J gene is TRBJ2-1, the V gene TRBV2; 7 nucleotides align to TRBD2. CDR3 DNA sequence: TGTGCCAGCAGTTCGGGGGAGGGCCCCTACAATGAGCAGTTCTTC. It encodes CASSSGEGPYNEQFF.